This TCR beta chain was retrieved from a study of identical twins. TCRdb re-analysed the 5' RACE reads in MiXCR, keeping a single row per CDR3 protein. In the table there are under 300,000 distinct CDR3 sequences, over 5% of which are singletons. The CDR3 loop spans 16 amino acids. Germline trimming cut 4 bases from V and 6 bases from J; bases unmatched to any gene: 8. CDR1 SEHNR and CDR2 FQNEAQ come from the germline V gene (reference sequence). Study-level findings and limits: While abundant cord blood beta clonotypes carried fewer insertions, memory repertoires showed no such pattern.

This clonotype was observed a few times. Its antigen remains unidentified. This same sample was also part of a study on T cells expressing NK-cell markers. Per that paper: Several of the experiments relied on an anti-gamma-delta TCR antibody so that only alpha-beta TCR T cells were sorted. Whether expanded NKG2C+ T cell clones were HCMV specific stayed uncertain.

Sequencing input: CD8+ T cells sorted from blood. This clonotype originated in a woman younger than 30 in good health. The chain recombines TRBV7-9 with TRBJ2-3; 12 positions match TRBD2. CDR3 sequence reads: CASSSGTSGRTDTQYF. The CDR3 DNA sequence: TGTGCCAGCAGCTCCGGAACTAGCGGGAGGACCGATACGCAGTATTTT.